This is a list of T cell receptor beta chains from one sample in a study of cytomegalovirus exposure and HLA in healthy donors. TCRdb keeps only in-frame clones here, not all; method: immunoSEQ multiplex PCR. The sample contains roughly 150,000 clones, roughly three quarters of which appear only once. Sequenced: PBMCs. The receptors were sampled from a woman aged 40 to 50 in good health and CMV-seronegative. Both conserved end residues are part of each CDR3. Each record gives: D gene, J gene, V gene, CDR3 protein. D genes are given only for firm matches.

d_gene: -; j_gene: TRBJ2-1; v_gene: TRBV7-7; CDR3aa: CASSLGTPYNEQFF
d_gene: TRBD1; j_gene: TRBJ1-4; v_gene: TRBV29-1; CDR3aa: CSAGTGVNEKLFF
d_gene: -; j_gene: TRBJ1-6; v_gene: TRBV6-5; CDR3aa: CASSWEGRGNSPLHF
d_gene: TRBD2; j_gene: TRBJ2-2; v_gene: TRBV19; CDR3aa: CASSGRSVTGELFF
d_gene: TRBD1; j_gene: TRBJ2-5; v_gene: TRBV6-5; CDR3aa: CASSYTGTEETQYF
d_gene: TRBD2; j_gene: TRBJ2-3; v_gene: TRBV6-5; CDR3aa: CASSYSLAESTDTQYF
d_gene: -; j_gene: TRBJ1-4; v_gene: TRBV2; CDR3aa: CASSKGPNEKLFF
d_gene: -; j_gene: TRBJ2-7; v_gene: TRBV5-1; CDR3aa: CASSSLVAGHEQYF
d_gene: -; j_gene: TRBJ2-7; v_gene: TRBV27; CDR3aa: CASSLFGRGRYEQYF
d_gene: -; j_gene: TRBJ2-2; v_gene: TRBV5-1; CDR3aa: CASSPTIGTGELFF
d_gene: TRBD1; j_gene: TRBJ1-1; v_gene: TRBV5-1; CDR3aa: CASSLVEGAGAFF
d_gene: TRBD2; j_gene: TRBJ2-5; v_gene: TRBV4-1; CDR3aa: CASSPSSGRARETQYF
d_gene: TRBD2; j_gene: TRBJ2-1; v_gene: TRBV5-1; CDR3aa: CASSLGTSVRNEQFF
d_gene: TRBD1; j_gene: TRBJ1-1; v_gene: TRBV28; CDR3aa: CASKDRGLRHTEAFF
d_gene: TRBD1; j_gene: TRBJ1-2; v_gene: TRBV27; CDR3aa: CASSLSGGGGYGYTF
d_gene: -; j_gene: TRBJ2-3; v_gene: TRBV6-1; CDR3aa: CASSERKGGEPDTQYF
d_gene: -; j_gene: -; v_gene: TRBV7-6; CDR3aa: CASSVGDSYEQYF
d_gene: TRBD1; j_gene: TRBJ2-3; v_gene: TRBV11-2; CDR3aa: CASRQTGTSTDTQYF
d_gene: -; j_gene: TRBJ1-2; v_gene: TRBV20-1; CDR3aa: CSARDGYGYTF
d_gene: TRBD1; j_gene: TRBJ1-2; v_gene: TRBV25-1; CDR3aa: CASSEGTGPYGYTF
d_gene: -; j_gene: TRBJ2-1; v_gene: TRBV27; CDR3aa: CASSLQGQYNEQFF
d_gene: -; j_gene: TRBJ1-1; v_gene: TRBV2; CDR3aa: CAIVQGMATEAFF
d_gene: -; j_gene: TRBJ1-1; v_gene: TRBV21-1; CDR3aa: CAPMSAEAFF
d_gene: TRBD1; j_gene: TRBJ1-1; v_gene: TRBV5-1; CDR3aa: CASSLRQGTGRTEAFF
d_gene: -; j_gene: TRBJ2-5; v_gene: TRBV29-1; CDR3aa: CSARGDSPGEQYF
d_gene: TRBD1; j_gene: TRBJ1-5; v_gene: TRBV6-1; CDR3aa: CASSSQGTGQPQHF
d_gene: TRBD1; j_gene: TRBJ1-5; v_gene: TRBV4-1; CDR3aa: CASSQVPDRAQPQHF
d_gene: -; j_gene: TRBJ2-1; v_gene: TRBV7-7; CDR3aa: CASSLGGQRGYNEQFF
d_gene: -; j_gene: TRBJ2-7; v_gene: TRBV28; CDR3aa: CASSWTESSYEQYF
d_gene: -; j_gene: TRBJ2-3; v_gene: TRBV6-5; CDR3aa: CASSPLRGTDTQYF
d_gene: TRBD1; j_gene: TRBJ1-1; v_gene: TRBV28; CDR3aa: CASSRTGVRSTEAFF
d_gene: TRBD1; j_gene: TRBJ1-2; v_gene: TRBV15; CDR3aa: CATSPGGTPLTYGYTF
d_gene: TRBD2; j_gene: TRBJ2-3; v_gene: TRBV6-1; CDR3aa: CASSDGAGVADTQYF
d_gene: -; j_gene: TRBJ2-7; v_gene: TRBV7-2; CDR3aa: CASSSPSRSAREQYF
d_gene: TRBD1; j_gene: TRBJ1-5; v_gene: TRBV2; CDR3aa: CASSVTGGGGNQPQHF
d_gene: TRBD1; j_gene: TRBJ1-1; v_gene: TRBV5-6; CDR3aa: CASSITGAYAFF
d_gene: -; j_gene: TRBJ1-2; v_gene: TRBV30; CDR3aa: CAWSSRRGNYGYTF
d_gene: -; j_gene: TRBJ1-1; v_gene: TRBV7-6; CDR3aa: CASSSRGDTEAFF
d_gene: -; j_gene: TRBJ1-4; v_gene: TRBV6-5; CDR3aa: CASSYTSLMSEKLFF
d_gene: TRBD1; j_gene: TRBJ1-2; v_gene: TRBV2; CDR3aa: CASDREGEGYTF
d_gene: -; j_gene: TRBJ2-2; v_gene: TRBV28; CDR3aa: CASLGASTGELFF
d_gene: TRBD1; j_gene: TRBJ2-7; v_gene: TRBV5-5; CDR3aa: CASSSTQGAPRSYEQYF
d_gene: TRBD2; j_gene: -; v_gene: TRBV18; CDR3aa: CASSPTSGSYEQYF
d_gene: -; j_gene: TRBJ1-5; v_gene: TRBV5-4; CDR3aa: CASSRGGYSNQPQHF
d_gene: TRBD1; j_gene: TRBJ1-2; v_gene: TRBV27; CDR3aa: CASSLTGTGYGYTF
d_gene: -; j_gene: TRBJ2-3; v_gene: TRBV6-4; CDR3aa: CASSEPLQGHTQYF
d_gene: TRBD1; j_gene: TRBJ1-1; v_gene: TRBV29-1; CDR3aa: CSGSWTGPNTEAFF
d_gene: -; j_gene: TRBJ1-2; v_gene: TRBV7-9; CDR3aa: CSSSLNPYIIAGHGGYTF
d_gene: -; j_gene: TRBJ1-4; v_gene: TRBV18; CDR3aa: CASSPMDVGGSEKLFF
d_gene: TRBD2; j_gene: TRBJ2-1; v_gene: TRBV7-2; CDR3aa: CASSLGYIAGSSYNEQFF
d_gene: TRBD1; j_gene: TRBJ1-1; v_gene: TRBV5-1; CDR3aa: CASSSHRDRGFVSTEAFF
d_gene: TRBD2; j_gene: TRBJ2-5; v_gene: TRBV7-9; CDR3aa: CASSLGGGRETQYF
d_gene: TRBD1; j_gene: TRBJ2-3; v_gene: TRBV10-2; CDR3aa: CASSGGQASTDTQYF
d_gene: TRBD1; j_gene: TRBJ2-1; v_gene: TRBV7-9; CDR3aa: CASRPGTGTSYNEQFF
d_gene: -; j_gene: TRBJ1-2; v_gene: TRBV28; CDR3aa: CASSPLAYGYTF
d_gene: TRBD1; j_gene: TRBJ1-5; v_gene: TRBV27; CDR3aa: CASSLRGQENQPQHF
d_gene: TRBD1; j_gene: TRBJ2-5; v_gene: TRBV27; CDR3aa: CASSFSGTGGRETQYF
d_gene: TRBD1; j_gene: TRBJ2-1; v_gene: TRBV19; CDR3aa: CASSLRTGMDEQFF
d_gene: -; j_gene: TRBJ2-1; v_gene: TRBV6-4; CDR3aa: CASSDLGVNEQFF
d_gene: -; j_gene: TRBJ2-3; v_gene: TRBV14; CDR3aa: CASSSQYTDTQYF